This T cell receptor beta chain comes out of a study of cytomegalovirus exposure and HLA in healthy donors. Libraries were prepared by immunoSEQ multiplex PCR; TCRdb keeps only in-frame clonotypes and omits some of them. The sample holds 150,000 to 200,000 clones, approximately 86% seen once. As regards this clone: What it recognizes is unknown.

Study-level points and caveats: Some TCR beta chains (roughly 160 of them) were listed as cytomegalovirus-associated.

While the first cohort had fewer than 850 subjects, the donors belonged to the separate validation cohort of about 130 subjects. The germline gives CDR1 ENHRY, CDR2 SYGVKD. The CDR3 totals 17 residues. V dropped 0 bases and J dropped 5; count of bases not matched to a gene: 10. The specimen sequenced was PBMCs. The genes are TRBV10-3 and TRBJ1-5, with TRBD1 identical over 7 bases. This TCR derives from a man younger than 35 in good health and CMV-seropositive. This chain's CDR3 is CAISESRGTADHQPQHF. The CDR3 nucleotides are TGTGCCATCAGTGAGTCTAGGGGGACAGCCGACCATCAGCCCCAGCATTTT.